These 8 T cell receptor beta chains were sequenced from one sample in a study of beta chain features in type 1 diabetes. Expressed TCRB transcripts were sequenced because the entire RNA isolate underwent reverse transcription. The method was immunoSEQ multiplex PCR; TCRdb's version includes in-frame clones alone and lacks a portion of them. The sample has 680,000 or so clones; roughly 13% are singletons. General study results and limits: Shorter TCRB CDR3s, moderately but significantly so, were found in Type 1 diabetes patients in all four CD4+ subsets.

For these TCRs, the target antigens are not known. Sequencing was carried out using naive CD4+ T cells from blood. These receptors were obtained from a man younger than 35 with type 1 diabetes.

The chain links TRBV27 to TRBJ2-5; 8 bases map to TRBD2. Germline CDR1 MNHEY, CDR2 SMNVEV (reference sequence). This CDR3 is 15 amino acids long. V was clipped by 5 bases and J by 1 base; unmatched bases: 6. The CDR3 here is CASSLHSGGQETQYF. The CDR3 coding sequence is TGTGCCAGCAGTCTACACAGCGGGGGCCAAGAGACCCAGTACTTC.

The CDR3 is CSSEVLAGFDGYTF. In DNA, the CDR3 is TGCAGCTCGGAGGTACTGGCGGGGTTCGATGGCTACACCTTC. The chain combines TRBV29-1 with TRBJ1-2; D unclear. The CDR3 loop spans 14 amino acids. Looked up from germline, CDR1 is SQVTM and CDR2 is ANQGSEA. V was shortened by 8 bases and J by 6 bases, with 22 bases between the two germline ends.

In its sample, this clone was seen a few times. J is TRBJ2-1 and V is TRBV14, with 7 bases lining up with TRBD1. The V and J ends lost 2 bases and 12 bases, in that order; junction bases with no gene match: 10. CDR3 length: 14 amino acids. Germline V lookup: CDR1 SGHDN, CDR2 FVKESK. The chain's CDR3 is CASSQLVGTVAQFF. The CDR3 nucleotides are TGTGCCAGCAGCCAACTCGTCGGGACAGTTGCGCAGTTCTTC.

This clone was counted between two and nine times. CDR3 protein: CAISEGAGVHEQYF. The CDR3 DNA reads TGTGCCATCAGTGAAGGTGCAGGGGTCCACGAGCAGTACTTC. This sequence joins TRBV10-3 and TRBJ2-7, with a possible D match to TRBD1 (6 bases). The CDR3 consists of 14 residues. Germline values: CDR1 ENHRY, CDR2 SYGVKD. V lost 3 bases, J lost 5 bases, and 14 bases lay in between.

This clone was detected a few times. The chain's CDR3 is CASSWDRDSYEQYF. CDR3 in DNA: TGTGCCAGCAGCTGGGACCGGGACAGCTACGAGCAGTACTTC. The chain recombines TRBV7-3 with TRBJ2-7, with 7 positions matching TRBD1. Losses at the gene ends were 4 bases for V and 3 bases for J; bases not matched to a gene: 6. Germline-derived CDR1 and CDR2 are SGHTA and FQGTGA. CDR3 size: 14 residues.

CDR3 nucleotide sequence: TGTGCCTGGGGGGAACGGGCCAACGTCCTGACTTTC. Translating gives CAWGERANVLTF. The chain uses TRBV30 and TRBJ2-6; no clear D. The CDR3 has 12 amino acids. V shed 5 bases and J shed 5 bases, with 7 bases lying between them. Germline V gene lookup returns CDR1 GTSNPN and CDR2 SVGIG (reference sequence).

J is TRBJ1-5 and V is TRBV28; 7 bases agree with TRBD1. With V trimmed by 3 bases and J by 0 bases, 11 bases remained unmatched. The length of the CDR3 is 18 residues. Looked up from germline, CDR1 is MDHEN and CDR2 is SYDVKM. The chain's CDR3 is CASSFIGGQSYSNQPQHF. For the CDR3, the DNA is TGTGCCAGCAGTTTCATAGGGGGCCAGTCTTATAGCAATCAGCCCCAGCATTTT.

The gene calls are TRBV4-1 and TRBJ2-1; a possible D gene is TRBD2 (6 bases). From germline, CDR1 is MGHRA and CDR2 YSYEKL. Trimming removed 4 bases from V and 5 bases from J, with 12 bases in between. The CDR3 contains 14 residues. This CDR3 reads CASSPPSADNEQFF. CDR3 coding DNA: TGCGCCAGCAGCCCCCCTAGCGCAGACAATGAGCAGTTCTTC.